This section outlines one T cell receptor beta chain sequence together with its context. V was pared by 3 bases and J by 1 base, with 7 bases between. The CDR3 runs to 13 residues. CDR1 and CDR2 from the germline V gene are SGDLS and YYNGEE. Produced via immunoSEQ multiplex PCR; TCRdb's table is partial and in-frame only. Of around 67,000 clones detected, about nine tenths appear once; the ten largest clones hold roughly 0.33%. This entry is derived from a study of technical replicates of blood from a few donors. The sequencing sample was made of T cells isolated from PBMCs. The V and J genes are TRBV9 and TRBJ1-1; D call uncertain. This TCR derives from a human donor in good health. CDR3 nucleotides: TGTGCCAGCAGCGGTCTCGGGAACACTGAAGCTTTCTTT. Translation: CASSGLGNTEAFF.